These 2 T cell receptor beta chains share one sample of origin, sequenced in a study of T cells after yellow fever vaccination. Using its own MiXCR run on the 5' RACE reads, TCRdb lists one record per CDR3 protein. The sample yields hundreds of thousands of distinct CDR3 sequences, about a fifth seen once. Specimen: PBMCs, collected roughly 20 days after the first yellow fever vaccination. The receptors here all came from a man younger than 30 who received the YFV17D yellow fever vaccine.

This clonotype was observed a few times. V is TRBV7-9 and J is TRBJ2-1, with 8 bases matching TRBD2. Per germline, CDR1 SEHNR and CDR2 FQNEAQ (reference sequence). This CDR3 has 13 amino acids. With V trimmed by 11 bases and J by 8 bases, 11 bases remained unmatched. CDR3 protein: CAGTPGLEYEQFF. CDR3 in DNA: TGTGCCGGAACCCCGGGACTAGAGTATGAGCAGTTCTTC. Together with reference TRBV7-9 and TRBJ2-1, the CDR3 gives the full variable domain: DTGVSQNPRHKITKRGQNVTFRCDPISEHNRLYWYRQTLGQGPEFLTYFQNEAQLEKSRLLSDRFSAERPKGSFSTLEIQRTEQGDSAMYLCAGTPGLEYEQFFGPGTRLTVL.

This clonotype showed up just a few times. The chain links TRBV10-3 to TRBJ2-7; 7 bases map to TRBD1. Germline V CDR1 and CDR2: ENHRY, SYGVKD. The length of the CDR3 is 14 residues. V dropped 3 bases and J dropped 3; count of bases not matched to a gene: 5. The CDR3 nucleotides are TGTGCCATCAGTGAAGGCCCAGGGGGCTACGAGCAGTACGTC. It specifies CAISEGPGGYEQYV.